The 32 T cell receptor beta chains presented below share a single source sample, sequenced in a study of OX40 agonist ivuxolimab in advanced cancers. Here immunoSEQ multiplex PCR was the method, and the copy in TCRdb shows in-frame clones only, minus some. The repertoire includes around 74,000 clones, roughly 85% of them detected once, and 0.6% to 0.8% sits in the top ten. Sequenced here: CD4+ or CD8+ T cells sorted from blood, sampled in a trial of the OX40 agonist ivuxolimab. The source is an adult with an advanced solid tumor such as melanoma, head and neck, liver or kidney cancer.

The chain employs TRBV10-3 and TRBJ2-2, with a possible D match to TRBD2 (6 bases). The V gene's germline CDR1 is ENHRY and CDR2 SYGVKD. With 6 bases removed from V and 0 bases from J, the gap between germline ends came to 8 bases. This CDR3 is built from 14 residues. The CDR3 reads CAIRREANTGELFF. The CDR3 nucleotides read TGTGCCATCAGAAGGGAGGCGAACACCGGGGAGCTGTTTTTT.

The rearrangement uses TRBV30 and TRBJ2-7; D perhaps matches TRBD1 (5 bases). CDR1 is GTSNPN and CDR2 is SVGIG in the germline V gene (reference sequence). Trimming shortened V by 4 bases and J by 3 bases, and 13 bases separated the two germline ends. There are 13 residues in the CDR3. CDR3: CAWKSPQGYEQYF. The CDR3 DNA reads as TGTGCCTGGAAAAGCCCTCAGGGCTACGAGCAGTACTTC.

This chain's CDR3 is CASRMGQQNTEAFF. As DNA, the CDR3 is TGTGCCAGCAGAATGGGACAACAGAACACTGAAGCTTTCTTT. The rearrangement uses TRBV2 and TRBJ1-1; perhaps TRBD1 as D (6 bases). Germline V gene lookup returns CDR1 SNHLY and CDR2 FYNNEI. This CDR3 is built from 14 residues. Trimming cost V 6 bases and J 1 base, with 12 bases left between them.

The V gene is TRBV7-9, the J gene TRBJ2-3; tentatively, D is TRBD2 (6 bases). CDR1 and CDR2 from the germline V gene are SEHNR and FQNEAQ (reference sequence). The CDR3 is 17 residues long. Trimming shortened V by 5 bases and J by 0 bases, and 18 bases separated the two germline ends. The CDR3 region is CASSKDSGVGSTDTQYF. The CDR3 bases are TGTGCCAGCAGCAAAGATTCGGGGGTTGGGAGCACAGATACGCAGTATTTT.

This chain connects TRBV29-1 to TRBJ2-4, with TRBD1 matching 7 bases. Trimming at V came to 6 bases and at J to 1 base, leaving 9 bases not matched to a gene. The CDR3 covers 15 residues. Germline values: CDR1 SQVTM, CDR2 ANQGSEA. The CDR3 sequence: CSVADLQGAKNIQYF. The CDR3 DNA reads TGCAGCGTCGCAGACCTACAGGGGGCCAAAAACATTCAGTACTTC. The whole variable domain, filled in from reference TRBV29-1 and TRBJ2-4, reads SAVISQKPSRDICQRGTSLTIQCQVDSQVTMMFWYRQQPGQSLTLIATANQGSEATYESGFVIDKFPISRPNLTFSTLTVSNMSPEDSSIYLCSVADLQGAKNIQYFGAGTRLSVL.

This chain connects TRBV9 to TRBJ2-3; 9 nucleotides match TRBD1. V lost 4 bases, J lost 4 bases, and 7 bases stayed unmatched. This CDR3 comprises 15 residues. The germline V gene encodes CDR1 SGDLS and CDR2 YYNGEE. For the CDR3, the DNA is TGTGCCAGCAGCCTGGGACAGGGACGGTCAGATACGCAGTATTTT. This gives the protein CASSLGQGRSDTQYF.

This sequence joins TRBV11-2 and TRBJ1-3, with D possibly matching TRBD1 (5 bases). This CDR3 has 17 amino acids. Trimming removed 0 bases at V and 1 base at J, with 13 bases between. Per germline, CDR1 SGHAT and CDR2 FQNNGV. The chain's CDR3 is CASSLDLMGPSGNTIYF. The DNA of the CDR3 is TGTGCCAGCAGCTTAGATCTGATGGGGCCATCTGGAAACACCATATATTTT.

Here the CDR3 reads CATSRAGVESDTQYF. CDR3 in DNA: TGTGCCACCAGCAGAGCGGGAGTAGAGTCCGATACGCAGTATTTT. The chain combines TRBV15 with TRBJ2-3, with TRBD2 as a possible D gene (6 bases). Trimming shortened V by 1 base and J by 6 bases, and 14 bases separated the two germline ends. Germline V gene sequence: CDR1 LNHNV, CDR2 YYDKDF (reference sequence). CDR3 length: 15 amino acids.

V usage is TRBV4-1 and J usage is TRBJ2-1, with 11 bases that match TRBD2. CDR1 is MGHRA and CDR2 is YSYEKL in the germline V gene. V trimming: 4 bases; J trimming: 8 bases; junction bases outside the gene matches: 7. This CDR3 contains 15 residues. This chain's CDR3 is CASSRTSGGFYEQFF. The CDR3 DNA reads as TGCGCCAGCAGCCGAACTAGCGGGGGATTTTATGAGCAGTTCTTC.

The rearrangement joins TRBV30 to TRBJ1-6, with D unresolved. Trimming left V 2 bases short and J 10 bases short, with 9 bases between. CDR3 length: 12 amino acids. The germline V gene has CDR1 GTSNPN and CDR2 SVGIG (reference sequence). This chain's CDR3 is CAWSRTESPLHF. As DNA, the CDR3 is TGTGCCTGGAGTCGCACGGAATCACCCCTCCACTTT.

The rearrangement links TRBV7-8 to TRBJ1-2; 7 bases agree with TRBD1. The CDR3 is 17 residues long. Germline V gives CDR1 SGHVS, CDR2 FQNEAQ. J gave up 0 bases and V 6 bases, and 13 bases lay outside the gene matches. CDR3 DNA: TGTGCCAGCAGACCTTCGGGACAGCGGATCTCTAACTATGGCTACACCTTC. This gives the protein CASRPSGQRISNYGYTF.

This clone has a single count. J is TRBJ1-2 and V is TRBV18, with 7 bases identical to TRBD1. Trimming cost V 3 bases and J 5 bases; bases outside gene matches: 0. Germline-derived CDR1 and CDR2 are KGHSH and LQKENI. CDR3 length equals 12 residues. The CDR3 DNA is TGTGCCAGCTCACCGGGACAGTATGGCTACACCTTC. Encoded protein: CASSPGQYGYTF.

This chain connects TRBV7-2 to TRBJ1-3, with D unresolved. The CDR3 runs to 14 residues. Between the trimmed V and J ends, which lost 5 bases and 4 bases, there was a span of 12 bases. The germline V gene has CDR1 SGHTA and CDR2 FQGNSA. The CDR3 bases are TGTGCCAGCAGCCCCCAGGATTCAGGAAACACCATATATTTT. Its protein product is CASSPQDSGNTIYF.

This rearrangement joins TRBV5-1 to TRBJ2-2; possibly TRBD1 or TRBD2 for D (5 bases each). Germline V lookup: CDR1 SGHRS, CDR2 YFSETQ. The CDR3 runs 16 residues. The ends were cut back, 2 bases at V and 0 bases at J, with 11 bases in the middle. The CDR3 nucleotides are TGCGCCAGCAGCTTAACCGGGACGGCGAACACCGGGGAGCTGTTTTTT. This codes for CASSLTGTANTGELFF.

This rearrangement joins TRBV9 to TRBJ2-5; 7 bases line up with TRBD1. Germline V lookup: CDR1 SGDLS, CDR2 YYNGEE. J was trimmed by 2 bases and V by 4 bases; bases with no gene match: 11. The CDR3 length is 16 residues. CDR3 in DNA: TGTGCCAGCAGCATCCGAGGGGACAGTCAACAAGAGACCCAGTACTTC. Protein: CASSIRGDSQQETQYF.

This clone was counted a single time. CDR3 DNA: TGTGCCAGCAGCTCCCCTACTCGGACAGGGACAGATACGCAGTATTTT. Encoded protein: CASSSPTRTGTDTQYF. The chain recombines TRBV7-3 with TRBJ2-3; 8 nucleotides align to TRBD1. CDR3 size: 16 residues. Per germline, CDR1 SGHTA and CDR2 FQGTGA. J was trimmed by 3 bases and V by 4 bases; bases with no gene match: 9.

This chain connects TRBV7-2 to TRBJ1-1; D is possibly TRBD1 (5 bases). Germline V lookup: CDR1 SGHTA, CDR2 FQGNSA. Trimming left V 2 bases short and J 4 bases short, with 11 bases between. The CDR3 is made up of 14 amino acids. The CDR3 here is CASSLSGRGTEAFF. The CDR3 DNA sequence: TGTGCCAGCAGCTTATCGGGGCGAGGCACTGAAGCTTTCTTT.

The V and J genes are TRBV4-3 and TRBJ2-6; D not certain. This CDR3 spans 14 amino acids. Germline values: CDR1 LGHNA, CDR2 YSLEER. V gave up 4 bases and J gave up 0 bases, with 4 bases separating them. The CDR3 bases are TGCGCCAGCAGCCGGATCTCTGGGGCCAACGTCCTGACTTTC. It codes for CASSRISGANVLTF.

The rearrangement links TRBV7-3 to TRBJ2-1; weak D call: TRBD2 (5 bases). This CDR3 contains 16 residues. V lost 1 base and J 8 bases, leaving 18 bases between the germline ends. Germline V gene lookup returns CDR1 SGHTA and CDR2 FQGTGA. The chain's CDR3 is CASSLNFGVRTDEQFF. In DNA, the CDR3 is TGTGCCAGCAGCTTAAACTTCGGGGTTAGGACGGATGAGCAGTTCTTC. The complete variable domain, with remaining parts taken from reference TRBV7-3 and TRBJ2-1, reads GAGVSQTPSNKVTEKGKYVELRCDPISGHTALYWYRQSLGQGPEFLIYFQGTGAADDSGLPNDRFFAVRPEGSVSTLKIQRTERGDSAVYLCASSLNFGVRTDEQFFGPGTRLTVL.

The chain couples TRBV6-1 to TRBJ2-7; 15 bases agree with TRBD2. The J segment lost 5 bases and the V segment lost 8 bases, leaving 4 bases of the junction unmatched. CDR1 MNHNS and CDR2 SASEGT come from the germline V gene. The CDR3 has 14 residues. The CDR3 DNA is TGTGCCAGCCGGACTAGCGGGGGGGCCGACGAGCAGTACTTC. It codes for CASRTSGGADEQYF.

This clone has just one count. The V call is TRBV2, the J call TRBJ2-1; possible D gene TRBD2, 6 bases. Germline V gene sequence: CDR1 SNHLY, CDR2 FYNNEI. The V and J ends lost 6 bases and 8 bases respectively, with 20 bases between them. This CDR3 has 15 residues. The CDR3 is CASRGLALDGDEQFF. CDR3 in DNA: TGTGCCAGCAGGGGCCTAGCGCTGGACGGCGATGAGCAGTTCTTC.

This clone was seen a handful of times. The rearrangement links TRBV2 to TRBJ1-3, with a possible D match to TRBD1 (6 bases). This CDR3 comprises 14 residues. Trimming removed 3 bases at V and 5 bases at J, with 11 bases between. Germline V gene lookup returns CDR1 SNHLY and CDR2 FYNNEI. For the CDR3, the DNA is TGTGCCAGCAGTGACGGGGGGCTGAGAAACACCATATATTTT. It yields the protein CASSDGGLRNTIYF.

The V and J genes are TRBV7-8 and TRBJ2-1; D unresolved. With 0 bases removed from V and 11 bases from J, the gap between germline ends came to 11 bases. The CDR3 has 13 residues. Germline assignment: CDR1 SGHVS and CDR2 FQNEAQ. DNA for the CDR3: TGTGCCAGCAGCTTAGCGCTTCGAATGAAGCAGTTCTTC. This sequence encodes CASSLALRMKQFF.

The chain joins TRBV6-5 to TRBJ1-1; 8 bases match TRBD1. Germline assignment: CDR1 MNHEY and CDR2 SVGAGI. V lost 6 bases to trimming and J lost 4 bases; unmatched junction nucleotides: 7. The CDR3 contains 14 residues. The CDR3 protein is CASSPRGRTTEAFF. The CDR3 DNA reads as TGTGCCAGCAGCCCCAGGGGGCGGACCACTGAAGCTTTCTTT.

The chain uses TRBV12-2 and TRBJ2-3; whether TRBD2, the table's D call, matches the DNA was not checked. TRBV12-2 is annotated as a pseudogene. There are 14 residues in the CDR3. CDR3 nucleotide sequence: TGTGCAAGTCGCTTAGCGCGCAGTCTAGCGGTAAAGTATTTT. Its protein is CASRLARSLAVKYF.

The chain has TRBV9 and TRBJ2-2; 10 bases match TRBD1. Germline values: CDR1 SGDLS, CDR2 YYNGEE. The CDR3 runs to 16 residues. The ends lost 4 bases at V and 6 bases at J; junction bases unmatched: 9. In nucleotides, the CDR3 is TGTGCCAGCAGCAAAATTGGGACAGGGGACCCCGGGGAGCTGTTTTTT. It is translated as CASSKIGTGDPGELFF.

This clone was counted once. The rearrangement links TRBV5-4 to TRBJ2-5, with D tentatively TRBD2 (6 bases). From germline, CDR1 is SGHNT and CDR2 YYREEE (reference sequence). This CDR3 has 15 amino acids. V shed 4 bases and J shed 3 bases, with 16 bases lying between them. As DNA, the CDR3 is TGTGCCAGCAGCCGTCGATCAGGAGGGGAAGAGACCCAGTACTTC. It specifies CASSRRSGGEETQYF.

The chain joins TRBV7-2 to TRBJ2-3; D is tentatively TRBD1 or TRBD2 (6 bases each). Germline CDR1 and CDR2: SGHTA and FQGNSA. CDR3 length: 15 residues. V shed 2 bases and J shed 4 bases, with 13 bases lying between them. This CDR3 reads CASSLRGAVPDTQYF. DNA of the CDR3: TGTGCCAGCAGCTTAAGGGGGGCAGTCCCAGATACGCAGTATTTT. Full variable domain (rest looked up from reference TRBV7-2 and TRBJ2-3): GAGVSQSPSNKVTEKGKDVELRCDPISGHTALYWYRQSLGQGLEFLIYFQGNSAPDKSGLPSDRFSAERTGGSVSTLTIQRTQQEDSAVYLCASSLRGAVPDTQYFGPGTRLTVL.

The chain joins TRBV6-5 to TRBJ2-7; 8 nucleotides match TRBD1. The CDR3 loop spans 14 amino acids. V shed 5 bases, J shed 5 bases, and the junction held 8 bases outside the gene matches. CDR1 MNHEY and CDR2 SVGAGI come from the germline V gene. CDR3 DNA: TGTGCCAGCAGTCCCGGGACAGGACTCCACGAGCAGTACTTC. Its protein is CASSPGTGLHEQYF.

J is TRBJ2-3 and V is TRBV13, with 8 bases fitting TRBD2. Losses at the gene ends were 10 bases for V and 7 bases for J; bases not matched to a gene: 16. This CDR3 is 15 amino acids long. Germline loops: CDR1 PRHDT, CDR2 FYEKMQ (reference sequence). In DNA, the CDR3 is TGTGCCACCCGCGACCGGCGGGGGGCAAGGAATACGCAGTATTTT. Its translation is CATRDRRGARNTQYF.

This clone was picked up one time. The chain recombines TRBV6-5 with TRBJ2-7; 10 positions agree with TRBD1. V lost 4 bases and J lost 4; bases outside the gene matches: 7. In germline, CDR1 is MNHEY, CDR2 SVGAGI. There are 15 residues in the CDR3. CDR3 bases: TGTGCCAGCAGTTCGAGACAGGGGGCAGGGTACGAGCAGTACTTC. Translated, it gives CASSSRQGAGYEQYF.

This sequence joins TRBV7-2 and TRBJ1-2, with D unclear. The CDR3 runs to 15 residues. Between the trimmed V and J ends, which lost 1 base and 4 bases, there was a span of 13 bases. CDR1 SGHTA and CDR2 FQGNSA come from the germline V gene. The CDR3 DNA reads as TGTGCCAGCAGCTTAGAGGCCAGTTCCACCTATGGCTACACCTTC. This encodes CASSLEASSTYGYTF.